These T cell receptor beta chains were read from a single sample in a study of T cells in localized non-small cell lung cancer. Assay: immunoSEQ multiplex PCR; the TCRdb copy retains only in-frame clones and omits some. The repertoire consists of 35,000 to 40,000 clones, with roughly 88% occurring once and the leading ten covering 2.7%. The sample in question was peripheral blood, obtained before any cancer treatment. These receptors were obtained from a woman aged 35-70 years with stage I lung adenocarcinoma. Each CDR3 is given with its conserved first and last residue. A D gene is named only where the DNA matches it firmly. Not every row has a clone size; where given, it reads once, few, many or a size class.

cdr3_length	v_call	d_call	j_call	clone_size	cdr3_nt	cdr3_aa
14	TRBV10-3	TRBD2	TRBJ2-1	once	TGTGCCATCAGTGATGAGCGGGAGGCCAATGAGCAGTTCTTC	CAISDEREANEQFF
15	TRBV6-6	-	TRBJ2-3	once	TGTGCCAGCAGTTGGGACGCGCCCTTCACAGATACGCAGTATTTT	CASSWDAPFTDTQYF
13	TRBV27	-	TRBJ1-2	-	TGTGCCAGCAGTTTTTCCGGGGGCGGGGGCTACACCTTC	CASSFSGGGGYTF
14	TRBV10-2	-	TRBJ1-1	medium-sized	TGCGCCAGCAGTCTGGACGGAATGAACACTGAAGCTTTCTTT	CASSLDGMNTEAFF
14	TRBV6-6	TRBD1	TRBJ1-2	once	TGTGCCAGCAGTAGACAGGGGGCGAACTATGGCTACACCTTC	CASSRQGANYGYTF
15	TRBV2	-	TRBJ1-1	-	TGTGCCAGCAGTCTACAGGGTCTGACGGGCACTGAAGCTTTCTTT	CASSLQGLTGTEAFF
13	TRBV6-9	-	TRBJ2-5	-	TGTGCCAGCAGCGGGCCCTCTCAAGAGACCCAGTACTTC	CASSGPSQETQYF
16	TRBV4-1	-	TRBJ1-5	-	TGCGCCAGCAGCCAGTTACTAGTGGTTAGCAATCAGCCCCAGCATTTT	CASSQLLVVSNQPQHF
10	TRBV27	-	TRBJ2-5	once	TGTGCCAGCAGTTCAGAGACCCAGTACTTC	CASSSETQYF
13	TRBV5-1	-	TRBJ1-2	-	TGCGCCAGCAGGGGGGACGCTATGGGCGGCTACACCTTC	CASRGDAMGGYTF
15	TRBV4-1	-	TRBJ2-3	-	TGCGCCAGCAGCCATCGCGGCCTCAGCACAGATACGCAGTATTTT	CASSHRGLSTDTQYF
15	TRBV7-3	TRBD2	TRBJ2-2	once	TGTGCCAGCACCCCACGGGGGGGTAACACCGGGGAGCTGTTTTTT	CASTPRGGNTGELFF
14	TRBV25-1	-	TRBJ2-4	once	TGTGCCAGCAGTGAAGTGGGTGGAGGAAACATTCAGTACTTC	CASSEVGGGNIQYF
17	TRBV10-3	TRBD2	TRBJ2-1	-	TGTGCCATCAGTTTAGGACTAGCGGGAGTGTCGGGCGATGAGCAGTTCTTC	CAISLGLAGVSGDEQFF
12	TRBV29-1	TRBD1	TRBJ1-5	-	TGCAGCGTACAGGGGGAGAATCAGCCCCAGCATTTT	CSVQGENQPQHF
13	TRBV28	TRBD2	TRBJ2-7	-	TGTGCCAGCATTACTAGCGGGAGGAGAGAGCAGTACTTC	CASITSGRREQYF
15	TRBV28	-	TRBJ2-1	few	TGTGCCAGCAGTTTAGGGGGAAACGGGTACAATGAGCAGTTCTTC	CASSLGGNGYNEQFF
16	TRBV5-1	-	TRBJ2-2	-	TGCGCCAGCAGCTTGGAAGGGCGACCTCCAACCGGGGAGCTGTTTTTT	CASSLEGRPPTGELFF
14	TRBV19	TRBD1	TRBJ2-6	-	TGTGCCGTTTCAGACAGGGCCGGGGCCAACGTCCTGACTTTC	CAVSDRAGANVLTF
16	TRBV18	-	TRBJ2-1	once	TGTGCCAGCTCACCACCGGGCAGATCTACCTACAATGAGCAGTTCTTC	CASSPPGRSTYNEQFF
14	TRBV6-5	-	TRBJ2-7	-	TGTGCCAGCAGTTACTCGGTCTGGGGCGACGAGCAGTACTTC	CASSYSVWGDEQYF
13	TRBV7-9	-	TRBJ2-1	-	TGTGCCAGCAGCCTAGGAAACTACAATGAGCAGTTCTTC	CASSLGNYNEQFF
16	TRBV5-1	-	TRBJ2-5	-	TGCGCCAGCAGCCTCGGTCAGGCGGCCATTCAAGAGACCCAGTACTTC	CASSLGQAAIQETQYF
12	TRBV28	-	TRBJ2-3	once	TGTGCCAGCAGTTTCCGGGCCCCCCCGCAGTATTTT	CASSFRAPPQYF
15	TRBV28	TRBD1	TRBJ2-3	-	TGTGCCAGCAGACCGGGACAGTTACGCACAGATACGCAGTATTTT	CASRPGQLRTDTQYF
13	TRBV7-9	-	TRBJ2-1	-	TGTGCCAGCAGCTTAACTCACAGTAATGAGCAGTTCTTC	CASSLTHSNEQFF
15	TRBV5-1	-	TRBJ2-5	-	TGCGCCAGCAGCTTTAGGAGGGGGCCCCAAGAGACCCAGTACTTC	CASSFRRGPQETQYF
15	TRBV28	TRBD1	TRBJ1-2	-	TGTGCCAGCACCGAGGGGGCGACGGGCTACTATGGCTACACCTTC	CASTEGATGYYGYTF
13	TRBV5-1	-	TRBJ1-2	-	TGCGCCAGCAGCAGGGTCGGGGGCGATGGCTACACCTTC	CASSRVGGDGYTF
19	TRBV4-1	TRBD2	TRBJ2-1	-	TGCGCCAGCAGCCAACCCCGGACTAGCGGGAGGACGGGGTACAATGAGCAGTTCTTC	CASSQPRTSGRTGYNEQFF
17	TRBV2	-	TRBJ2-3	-	TGTGCCAGCAGTGAAGGGGGTCCGGGACACCTCACAGATACGCAGTATTTT	CASSEGGPGHLTDTQYF
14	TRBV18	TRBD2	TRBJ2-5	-	TGTGCCAGCTCACGGACTAGCGGCGTAGAGACCCAGTACTTC	CASSRTSGVETQYF
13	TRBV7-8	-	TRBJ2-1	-	TGTGCCAGCAGCCGTCCCACCGACAATGAGCAGTTCTTC	CASSRPTDNEQFF
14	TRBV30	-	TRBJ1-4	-	TGTGCCTGGAGTGTCGGGGGGGCGGATGAAAAACTGTTTTTT	CAWSVGGADEKLFF
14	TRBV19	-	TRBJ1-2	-	TGTGCCAGTAGTATACCCTACAGGTTCTATGGCTACACCTTC	CASSIPYRFYGYTF
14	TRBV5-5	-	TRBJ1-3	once	TGTGCCAGCAGCCCCGGGACGACTGGAAACACCATATATTTT	CASSPGTTGNTIYF
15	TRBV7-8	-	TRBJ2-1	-	TGTGCCAGCAGGAAACTCCCGGGGTCCTACAATGAGCAGTTCTTC	CASRKLPGSYNEQFF
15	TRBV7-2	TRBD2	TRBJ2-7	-	TGTGCCAGCAGCCCCGGACTAGCGGGAGATGGTGAGCAGTACTTC	CASSPGLAGDGEQYF
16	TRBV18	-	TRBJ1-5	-	TGTGCCAGCTCACCAGCCGGGACAATGGGCAATCAGCCCCAGCATTTT	CASSPAGTMGNQPQHF
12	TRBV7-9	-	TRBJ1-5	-	TGTGCCAGCGGGGGGGCGGGACAGCCCCAGCATTTT	CASGGAGQPQHF
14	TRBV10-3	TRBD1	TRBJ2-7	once	TGTGCCATCAGATTGGGACAGAACTCCTACGAGCAGTACTTC	CAIRLGQNSYEQYF
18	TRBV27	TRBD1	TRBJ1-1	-	TGTGCCAGCAGTGACATCAGGGGGCGCGAGGGACCCCCCGCTGAAGCTTTCTTT	CASSDIRGREGPPAEAFF
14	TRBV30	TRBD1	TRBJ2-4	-	TGTGCCTGGAGTCCTAGGACAGGGGTATACATTCAGTACTTC	CAWSPRTGVYIQYF
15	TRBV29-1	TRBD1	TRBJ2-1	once	TGCAGCGAAGGCCAGGGGGACAGGGAGGAGGATGAGCAGTTCTTC	CSEGQGDREEDEQFF
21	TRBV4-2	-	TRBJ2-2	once	TGTGCCAGCAGCCAAGACCTCATCCTGGGCCGGGCGACGTCGAACACCGGGGAGCTGTTTTTT	CASSQDLILGRATSNTGELFF
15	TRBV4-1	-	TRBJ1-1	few	TGCGCCAGCAGCCAAGGCCCGGGGAGAAACACTGAAGCTTTCTTT	CASSQGPGRNTEAFF
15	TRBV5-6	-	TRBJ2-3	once	TGTGCCAGCAGCTTGGGAACAGGGATGGGGGATACGCAGTATTTT	CASSLGTGMGDTQYF
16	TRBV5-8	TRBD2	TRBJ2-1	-	TGTGCCAGCAGCTTAACCCAGACGGGACTAGCGGATGAGCAGTTCTTC	CASSLTQTGLADEQFF
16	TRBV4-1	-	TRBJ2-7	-	TGCGCCAGCAGCCAAGACGCCAAAGGCGGAGCCTACGAGCAGTACTTC	CASSQDAKGGAYEQYF
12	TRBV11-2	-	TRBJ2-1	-	TGTGCCAGCAGGGGCTCCTACAATGAGCAGTTCTTC	CASRGSYNEQFF
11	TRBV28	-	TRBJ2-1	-	TGTGCAACCAGGGATTACAATGAGCAGTTCTTC	CATRDYNEQFF
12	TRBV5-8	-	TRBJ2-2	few	TGTGCCAGCAACGCAGGGGACCGCGGGGTGTTTTTT	CASNAGDRGVFF
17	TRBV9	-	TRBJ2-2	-	TGTGCCAGCAGCGTAGCTCCCATGGACAGGAACACCGGGGAGCTGTTTTTT	CASSVAPMDRNTGELFF